This passage covers 23 T cell receptor beta chains from one sample sequenced in a study of T cells in Graves' hyperthyroidism and ophthalmopathy. Amplification targeted TCR beta CDR3 regions from RNA transcripts. The primer set for the first-round RT-PCR of the TCR CDR3 was HTBI. TCRdb recomputed calls from the multiplex PCR reads with MiXCR, one row per CDR3 protein. This sample yields 450,000 to 600,000 distinct CDR3 sequences, of which approximately 20% are seen a single time; about half belongs to the top ten. The sequencing sample was made of blood. The receptors stem from a man aged 40-49 years with Graves' ophthalmopathy.

The chain couples TRBV5-1 to TRBJ1-2; 8 nucleotides line up with TRBD1. The CDR3 spans 15 residues. V shed 6 bases and J 2 bases; nucleotides not matched to a gene: 9. CDR1 is SGHRS and CDR2 is YFSETQ in the germline V gene. DNA of the CDR3: TGCGCCAGCACCCCCCAGGGGGCGCGGAACTATGGCTACACCTTC. This encodes CASTPQGARNYGYTF.

The chain is built from TRBV30 and TRBJ1-5, with unresolved D. The CDR3 sequence is 13 residues long. Deletions cut 0 bases from V and 4 bases from J, with 7 bases between. CDR1 is GTSNPN and CDR2 is SVGIG in the germline V gene (reference sequence). This CDR3 reads CAWSVNKNQPQHF. CDR3 in DNA: TGTGCCTGGAGTGTAAACAAGAATCAGCCCCAGCATTTT.

The rearrangement joins TRBV2 to TRBJ2-3; 8 bases are shared with TRBD2. This CDR3 contains 17 residues. J gave up 1 base and V 7 bases, and 13 bases lay outside the gene matches. Germline V gene sequence: CDR1 SNHLY, CDR2 FYNNEI. CDR3 DNA sequence: TGTGCCAGCACTCCGGGGGGGGGGGGGGGGGGCACAGATACGCAGTATTTT. It codes for CASTPGGGGGGTDTQYF.

To note about this clonotype: Relative to the germline gene, one junction end is altered; a read error may explain this. This rearrangement joins TRBV28 to TRBJ1-4; TRBD1 matches 8 bases. CDR1 MDHEN and CDR2 SYDVKM come from the germline V gene. CDR3 length: 16 residues. CDR3 sequence reads: CASSFWTGPTNEELFF. In DNA, the CDR3 is TGTGCCAGCAGTTTTTGGACAGGGCCCACTAATGAAGAACTGTTTTTT.

The gene calls are TRBV10-3 and TRBJ2-3; 10 positions agree with TRBD2. The V gene end was trimmed by 4 bases and the J gene end by 3 bases; junction bases not matched to a gene: 7. Germline-derived CDR1 and CDR2 are ENHRY and SYGVKD. There are 16 residues in the CDR3. CDR3: CAISGTSGDLTDTQYF. The CDR3 coding sequence is TGTGCCATCAGTGGTACTAGCGGGGATTTGACAGATACGCAGTATTTT.

In this sample, this clonotype turned up a few times. The chain uses TRBV9 and TRBJ2-5, with 12 bases that match TRBD2. The CDR3 spans 15 residues. Germline trimming cut 3 bases from V and 3 bases from J; bases unmatched to any gene: 3. Germline lookup yields CDR1 SGDLS and CDR2 YYNGEE. CDR3 region: CASSASGRAEETQYF. The CDR3 region has the DNA TGTGCCAGCAGCGCTAGCGGGAGGGCCGAAGAGACCCAGTACTTC.

This clonotype was counted ten times or more. V is TRBV30 and J is TRBJ1-2; a possible D gene is TRBD1 (6 bases). Trimming left V 1 base short and J 8 bases short, with 14 bases between. The CDR3 length is 13 residues. Germline CDR1 is GTSNPN and CDR2 is SVGIG (reference sequence). The CDR3 DNA follows: TGTGCCTGGAGTGCAGGGGTACGGCGCGGCTACACCTTC. This translates into CAWSAGVRRGYTF.

The chain recombines TRBV7-9 with TRBJ1-6, with TRBD1 matching over 7 bases. The CDR3 sequence is 16 residues long. Germline V gene sequence: CDR1 SEHNR, CDR2 FQNEAQ (reference sequence). J was trimmed by 7 bases and V by 6 bases; bases with no gene match: 12. The CDR3 DNA sequence: TGTGCCAGCAGTTATCTCGGACAGGTGGGGAATTCACCCCTCCACTTT. It codes for CASSYLGQVGNSPLHF.

This clonotype has only a few counts. The chain uses TRBV13 and TRBJ2-3; D possibly corresponds to TRBD2 (5 bases). With 5 bases removed from V and 4 bases from J, the gap between germline ends came to 19 bases. The CDR3 runs to 16 residues. Germline assignment: CDR1 PRHDT and CDR2 FYEKMQ (reference sequence). This CDR3 is CASSRERLRAADTQYF. In DNA form, the CDR3 reads TGTGCCAGCAGCAGAGAAAGGTTGAGGGCGGCAGATACGCAGTATTTT.

V gene TRBV28 combines with J gene TRBJ2-7; D is perhaps TRBD2 (8 bases). The V end was cut by 10 bases, the J end by 3 bases, with 13 bases between. Germline V gene lookup returns CDR1 MDHEN and CDR2 SYDVKM. CDR3 length: 12 amino acids. CDR3 DNA: TGTGCCACCGGGAGGGGGCTCTACGAGCAGTACTTC. Translation: CATGRGLYEQYF.

This clonotype was seen many times. The chain joins TRBV20-1 to TRBJ2-3, with 8 nucleotides matching TRBD2. The CDR3 spans 14 residues. The junction had 5 bases not matched to a gene; V was cut back by 5 bases and J by 1 base. The germline V gene has CDR1 DFQATT and CDR2 SNEGSKA (reference sequence). CDR3 protein: CSAPTSVGTDTQYF. The CDR3 DNA sequence: TGCAGTGCTCCGACTAGCGTTGGCACAGATACGCAGTATTTT.

The chain links TRBV30 to TRBJ1-6; 9 nucleotides match TRBD1. The CDR3 has 14 residues. Germline V gene lookup returns CDR1 GTSNPN and CDR2 SVGIG (reference sequence). The junction had 4 bases not matched to a gene; V was cut back by 3 bases and J by 7 bases. In DNA, the CDR3 is TGTGCCTGGAGGGGACAGGGCGCGAATTCACCCCTCCACTTT. Amino acid sequence: CAWRGQGANSPLHF.

This clonotype was detected many times. The V call is TRBV12-3 or TRBV12-4, the J call TRBJ2-1, with D perhaps being TRBD1 or TRBD2 (5 bases each). The CDR3 sequence is 15 residues long. The V end lost 0 bases, the J end lost 2 bases, and 8 bases lay between the germline ends. CDR3 region: CASSLAGPPYNEQFF. CDR3 sequence (DNA): TGTGCCAGCAGTTTAGCGGGACCCCCCTACAATGAGCAGTTCTTC.

V usage is TRBV3-1 and J usage is TRBJ1-2; D perhaps matches TRBD1 (5 bases). The CDR3 has 15 amino acids. Trimming pared 4 bases from V and 2 bases from J, leaving 14 bases between. Per the germline V gene, CDR1 is LGHDT and CDR2 is YNNKEL (reference sequence). CDR3 loop: CASSPPTAVNYGYTF. Here the CDR3 DNA reads TGTGCCAGCAGCCCACCGACAGCGGTGAACTATGGCTACACCTTC. The full variable domain, completed using reference TRBV3-1 and TRBJ1-2, is DTAVSQTPKYLVTQMGNDKSIKCEQNLGHDTMYWYKQDSKKFLKIMFSYNNKELIINETVPNRFSPKSPDKAHLNLHINSLELGDSAVYFCASSPPTAVNYGYTFGSGTRLTVV.

This clonotype was picked up a small number of times. V is TRBV18 and J is TRBJ1-2, with D possibly TRBD1 on 6 matching bases. The V gene's germline CDR1 is KGHSH and CDR2 LQKENI. The CDR3 loop spans 13 amino acids. The V end was cut by 3 bases, the J end by 5 bases, with 10 bases between. CDR3 region: CASSPDSSYGYTF. DNA of the CDR3: TGTGCCAGCTCACCGGACAGCTCATATGGCTACACCTTC.

The rearrangement links TRBV20-1 to TRBJ1-5, with 8 bases fitting TRBD1. The V segment lost 3 bases and the J segment 7 bases; nucleotides outside the gene matches: 14. The CDR3 length is 16 residues. Germline V gene lookup returns CDR1 DFQATT and CDR2 SNEGSKA (reference sequence). The CDR3 protein is CSASGWAGGFGQPQHF. CDR3 DNA sequence: TGCAGTGCTAGCGGGTGGGCAGGGGGCTTTGGGCAGCCCCAGCATTTT.

This sequence joins TRBV5-1 and TRBJ2-5; no clear D gene. The CDR3 covers 15 residues. CDR1 and CDR2 from the germline V gene are SGHRS and YFSETQ. Trimming took 0 bases from V and 7 from J, leaving 16 bases between them. The CDR3 reads CASSLADSWIGTQYF. DNA of the CDR3: TGCGCCAGCAGCTTGGCCGACTCATGGATCGGGACCCAGTACTTC.

Only a few counts were recorded for this clonotype. The V and J genes are TRBV14 and TRBJ2-1; D is uncertain. This CDR3 has 14 residues. V lost 10 bases, J lost 0 bases, and 13 bases lay in between. The germline CDR1 and CDR2 sequences are SGHDN and FVKESK. CDR3 DNA sequence: TGTGCCATCCATACCCCCCGCTCCTACAATGAGCAGTTCTTC. Its protein is CAIHTPRSYNEQFF.

The chain recombines TRBV19 with TRBJ2-1; a possible D gene is TRBD2 (5 bases). Germline CDR1 reads LNHDA; CDR2 reads SQIVND (reference sequence). The CDR3 is 15 amino acids. V was shortened by 3 bases and J by 4 bases, with 13 bases between the two germline ends. The CDR3 sequence is CASSIPRGRYNEQFF. DNA for the CDR3: TGTGCCAGTAGTATTCCCCGGGGTCGATACAATGAGCAGTTCTTC.

The chain is built from TRBV29-1 and TRBJ2-1; TRBD2 agrees at 8 bases. The V gene end was trimmed by 3 bases and the J gene end by 9 bases; junction bases not matched to a gene: 13. Germline-derived CDR1 and CDR2 are SQVTM and ANQGSEA. The length of the CDR3 is 15 residues. In nucleotides, the CDR3 is TGCAGCGTTGATGGGGGCGGGAGGTCTCGGAGTGAGCAGTTCTTC. This gives the protein CSVDGGGRSRSEQFF.

This clonotype occurred many times. The J gene is TRBJ2-7, the V gene TRBV28, with D tentatively TRBD1 (6 bases). Trimming removed 8 bases at V and 7 bases at J, with 12 bases between. CDR1 is MDHEN and CDR2 is SYDVKM in the germline V gene. The CDR3 extends over 11 amino acids. The CDR3 bases are TGTGCCAGCTCATCAGGGGATGAGCAGTACTTC. It is translated as CASSSGDEQYF. The whole variable domain, remainder taken from reference TRBV28 and TRBJ2-7, is DVKVTQSSRYLVKRTGEKVFLECVQDMDHENMFWYRQDPGLGLRLIYFSYDVKMKEKGDIPEGYSVSREKKERFSLILESASTNQTSMYLCASSSGDEQYFGPGTRLTVT.

The chain is built from TRBV19 and TRBJ1-1; 7 bases align to TRBD1. Trimming removed 4 bases from V and 6 bases from J; junction bases left unmatched: 11. The V gene's germline CDR1 is LNHDA and CDR2 SQIVND (reference sequence). This CDR3 contains 15 residues. The CDR3 here is CASSTYRGLGAEAFF. The CDR3 coding sequence is TGTGCCAGTAGTACTTACAGGGGTTTGGGCGCTGAAGCTTTCTTT.

This clonotype occurred many times. The V call is TRBV7-9, the J call TRBJ2-1, with TRBD2 matching over 11 bases. CDR1 SEHNR and CDR2 FQNEAQ come from the germline V gene (reference sequence). V dropped 4 bases and J dropped 8; count of bases not matched to a gene: 10. The length of the CDR3 is 16 residues. The CDR3 here is CASSSRIAGGRDEQFF. CDR3 in DNA: TGTGCCAGCAGCTCCCGGATAGCGGGGGGGCGGGATGAGCAGTTCTTC.